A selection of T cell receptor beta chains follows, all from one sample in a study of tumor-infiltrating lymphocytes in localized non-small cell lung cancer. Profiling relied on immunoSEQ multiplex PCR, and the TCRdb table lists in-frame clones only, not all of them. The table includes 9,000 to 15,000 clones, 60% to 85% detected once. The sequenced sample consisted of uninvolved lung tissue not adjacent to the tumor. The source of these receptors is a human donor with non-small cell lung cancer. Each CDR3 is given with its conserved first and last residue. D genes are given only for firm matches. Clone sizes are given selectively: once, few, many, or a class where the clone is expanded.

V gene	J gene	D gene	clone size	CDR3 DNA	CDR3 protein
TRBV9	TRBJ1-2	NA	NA	TGTGCCAGCAGCCCAGATGGGGGTGGCTATGGCTACACCTTC	CASSPDGGGYGYTF
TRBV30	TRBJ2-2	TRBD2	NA	TGTGCCTGGAGTGGCCCGGGGGGCGGGGAGCTGTTTTTT	CAWSGPGGGELFF
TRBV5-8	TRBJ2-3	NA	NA	TGTGCCAGCAGCTTGGGGCAGTACACAGATACGCAGTATTTT	CASSLGQYTDTQYF
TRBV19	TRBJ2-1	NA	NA	TGTGCCAGTAGTGGCTCGACGGCCGCCGAGCAGTTCTTC	CASSGSTAAEQFF
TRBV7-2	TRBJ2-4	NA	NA	TGTGCCAGCAGCAGATTTATGGGGACCTACCGGAACATTCAGTACTTC	CASSRFMGTYRNIQYF
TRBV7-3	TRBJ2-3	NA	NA	TGTGCCAGCAGCTCCTACGGGGAGGAGCAGTATTTT	CASSSYGEEQYF
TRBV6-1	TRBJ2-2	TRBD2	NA	TGTGCCAGCAGCGCGAGCGGGAGTAAGAGGGGGGAGCTGTTTTTT	CASSASGSKRGELFF
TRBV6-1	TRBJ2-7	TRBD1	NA	TGTGCCAGCACCCGGGACAGGGAAACTCTCGAGCAGTACTTC	CASTRDRETLEQYF
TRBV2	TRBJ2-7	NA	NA	TGTGCCAGCAGGAGGGGGGCGCCCGACGAGCAGTACTTC	CASRRGAPDEQYF
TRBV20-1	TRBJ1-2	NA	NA	TGCAGTGCTAGAGACGCCAGTGGCTACACCTTC	CSARDASGYTF
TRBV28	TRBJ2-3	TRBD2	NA	TGTGCCAGCAGACATAGCGGGAGCCTTCCTAGCACAGATACGCAGTATTTT	CASRHSGSLPSTDTQYF
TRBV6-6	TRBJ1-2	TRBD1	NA	TGTGCCAGCAGTTACTCCGACAGGGGGAGCGGCTACACCTTC	CASSYSDRGSGYTF
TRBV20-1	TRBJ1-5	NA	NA	TGCAGTGCCAGCCGCCAGCCCCAGCATTTT	CSASRQPQHF
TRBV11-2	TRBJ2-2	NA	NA	TGTGCCAGCAGCTTAGGAGGGGGGCTAAACGGGGAGCTGTTTTTT	CASSLGGGLNGELFF
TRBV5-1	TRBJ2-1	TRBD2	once	TGCGCCAGCAGCTTAAACGGGGGGGCGAATGAGCAGTTCTTC	CASSLNGGANEQFF
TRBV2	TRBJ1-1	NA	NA	TGTGCCAGCACTTCTACTCCGAACACTGAAGCTTTCTTT	CASTSTPNTEAFF
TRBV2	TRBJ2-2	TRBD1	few	TGTGCCAGCAGGGACAGGGGGAGGTTGAACACCGGGGAGCTGTTTTTT	CASRDRGRLNTGELFF
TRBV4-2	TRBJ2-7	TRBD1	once	TGTGCCAGCAGCCAAGATCGAGAACAGGGGCTAACCTACGAGCAGTACTTC	CASSQDREQGLTYEQYF
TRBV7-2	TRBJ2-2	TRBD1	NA	TGTGCCAGCAGCCAACGGACAGGGGGCGTGGTACAGCTGTTTTTT	CASSQRTGGVVQLFF
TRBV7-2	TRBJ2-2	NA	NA	TGTGCCAGCAGCTTAGGCCGTATCGCGAACACCGGGGAGCTGTTTTTT	CASSLGRIANTGELFF
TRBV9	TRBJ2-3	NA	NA	TGTGCCAGCAGCGGTGGGGATACGCAGTATTTT	CASSGGDTQYF
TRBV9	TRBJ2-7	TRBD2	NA	TGTGCCAGCAGCCTCGGGGGACTAGCGGGAGGGGACGAGCAGTACTTC	CASSLGGLAGGDEQYF
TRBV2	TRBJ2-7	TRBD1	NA	TGTGCCAGCAGCCGACTGGTGACAGGGGGCGAAGTGTACTTC	CASSRLVTGGEVYF
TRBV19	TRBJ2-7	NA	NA	TGTGCCAGTAGTATACGCCGGGGTCAACCCTACGAGCAGTACTTC	CASSIRRGQPYEQYF
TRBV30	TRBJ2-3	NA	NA	TGTGCCTGGAGTGTTGCGGGCGCAGATACGCAGTATTTT	CAWSVAGADTQYF
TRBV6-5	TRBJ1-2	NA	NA	TGTGCCAGCAGTTACGTGGGGGACCGAGAACCCTATGGCTACACCTTC	CASSYVGDREPYGYTF
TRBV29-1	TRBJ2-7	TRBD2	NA	TGCAGCGTCGTTCGAGCGGGGGGTAACTACGAGCAGTACTTC	CSVVRAGGNYEQYF
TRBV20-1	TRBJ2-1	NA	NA	TGCAGCCCTCTCGGAAATGAGCAGTTCTTC	CSPLGNEQFF
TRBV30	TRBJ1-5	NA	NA	TGTGCCTGGAGTTGGACGCACAATCAGCCCCAGCATTTT	CAWSWTHNQPQHF
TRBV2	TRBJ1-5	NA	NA	TGTGCCAGCAGTGAAGCGCTTCCAGGGAACCAGCCCCAGCATTTT	CASSEALPGNQPQHF
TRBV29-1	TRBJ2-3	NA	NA	TGCAGCGTTAGAGGGGGGGGCGGAGCCACAGATACGCAGTATTTT	CSVRGGGGATDTQYF
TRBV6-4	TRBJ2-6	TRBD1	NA	TGTGCCAGCAGTGGGACAGGGGGAACTGGGGCCAACGTCCTGACTTTC	CASSGTGGTGANVLTF
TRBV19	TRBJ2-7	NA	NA	TGTGCCAGTAGTATAGATTCCCAGCAGGGGAGCTACGAGCAGTACTTC	CASSIDSQQGSYEQYF
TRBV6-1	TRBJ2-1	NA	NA	TGTGCCAGCAGTGTCAGGGACACGGACAATGAGCAGTTCTTC	CASSVRDTDNEQFF
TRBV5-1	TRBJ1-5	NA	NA	TGCGCCAGCAGCTTGTTCCCGACGGATCAGCCCCAGCATTTT	CASSLFPTDQPQHF